Described below is a single TCR beta chain sequence and its context. No antigen is known for it. Sequencing was performed with immunoSEQ multiplex PCR; in TCRdb, only in-frame clones are kept and a portion is missing. The table shows tens of thousands of clones, with more than 60% occurring only once. The data derive from a study of PD-1 blockade in classical Hodgkin lymphoma. The study's findings and limits: Newly diagnosed patients and complete responders had comparable diversity at baseline. By C4D1 there was a significant rise in CD4+ TCR diversity but not in CD8+ TCR diversity. Underlying causes for the observed repertoire differences were not defined, possibly disease activity or prior therapy. Relapsed/refractory patients reportedly had the lowest baseline TCR diversity, below newly diagnosed patients, who were below healthy donors.

In every patient, relapse followed autologous stem cell transplantation, while exposure to brentuximab vedotin differed. Between the trimmed V and J ends, which lost 7 bases and 0 bases, there was a span of 13 bases. This CDR3 spans 14 amino acids. Germline values: CDR1 SNHLY, CDR2 FYNNEI. The chain couples TRBV2 to TRBJ2-7, with TRBD2 as a possible D gene (6 bases). The sequencing here drew on peripheral blood mononuclear cells (PBMCs), taken before the second cycle of nivolumab. The TCR was taken from a human donor with classical Hodgkin lymphoma. CDR3 sequence: CASMKEGNSYEQYF. CDR3 in DNA: TGTGCCAGCATGAAGGAGGGGAACTCCTACGAGCAGTACTTC.